Presented here are 22 T cell receptor beta chains from one specimen sequenced in a study of regulatory T cells. Findings and caveats of the study: Hydrophobic residues at CDR3 positions 6 and 7 were enriched in conventional CD4+ T cells of CD3G-deficient patients.

These receptors have no known antigen. Primers: 52 TRBV forward and 13 TRBJ reverse. The repertoire was sequenced with immunoSEQ multiplex PCR; TCRdb's copy has only in-frame clones and lacks some. The sample lists 25,000 to 40,000 clones, over 90% occurring once. Sequencing was done on a sample of conventional CD4+ T cells sorted from blood. The receptors shown here come from a child under 10 years old with CD3G deficiency.

The V and J genes are TRBV6-6 and TRBJ1-4; D is ambiguous. Germline V lookup: CDR1 MNHNY, CDR2 SVGAGI (reference sequence). V was cut by 5 bases and J by 10 bases, with 8 bases left in between. The CDR3 spans 11 residues. CDR3 in amino acids: CASSGRVKLFF. The CDR3 DNA reads TGTGCCAGCAGTGGTAGGGTAAAACTGTTTTTT.

V usage is TRBV28 and J usage is TRBJ1-2, with 7 bases fitting TRBD1. V gave up 5 bases and J gave up 4 bases; unmatched junction bases: 4. Germline V gene lookup returns CDR1 MDHEN and CDR2 SYDVKM. The CDR3 runs to 13 residues. The DNA for the CDR3 is TGTGCCAGCAGTGGACAGGTCGCCTATGGCTACACCTTC. This codes for CASSGQVAYGYTF.

The chain employs TRBV28 and TRBJ1-6, with D tentatively TRBD1 (5 bases). Per germline, CDR1 MDHEN and CDR2 SYDVKM. This CDR3 is built from 15 residues. V was clipped by 7 bases and J by 1 base, with 11 bases between them. The CDR3 reads CASMAGRSYNSPLHF. The CDR3 nucleotides are TGTGCCAGCATGGCAGGGAGGTCCTATAATTCACCCCTCCACTTT. The full variable domain, in which reference TRBV28 and TRBJ1-6 provide the parts outside the CDR3, is DVKVTQSSRYLVKRTGEKVFLECVQDMDHENMFWYRQDPGLGLRLIYFSYDVKMKEKGDIPEGYSVSREKKERFSLILESASTNQTSMYLCASMAGRSYNSPLHFGNGTRLTVT.

The chain has TRBV28 and TRBJ2-7; 7 bases agree with TRBD2. The germline V gene encodes CDR1 MDHEN and CDR2 SYDVKM. V lost 2 bases and J lost 0; bases outside the gene matches: 13. The CDR3 loop spans 18 amino acids. CDR3 bases: TGTGCCAGCAGTTTACGGTCGGGTAGCGGGCCACTCTCCTACGAGCAGTACTTC. It codes for CASSLRSGSGPLSYEQYF.

CDR3 nucleotides: TGTGCCAGTAGTCCCGGGACTAGCGGGAGCGGCTTCGCAGATACGCAGTATTTT. Its protein is CASSPGTSGSGFADTQYF. The rearrangement links TRBV19 to TRBJ2-3, with 14 bases aligning to TRBD2. Germline loops: CDR1 LNHDA, CDR2 SQIVND (reference sequence). The CDR3 consists of 18 residues. V shed 5 bases, J shed 4 bases, and the junction held 11 bases outside the gene matches.

The count of this clone is one. The CDR3 DNA follows: TGTGCCAGCAGTTCCCCCTCCTACGAGCAGTACTTC. Its protein product is CASSSPSYEQYF. This chain joins TRBV28 and TRBJ2-5; D is uncertain. With the DNA end fitting TRBJ2-7 better, the J assignment may be wrong. The CDR3 consists of 12 residues. Germline V lookup: CDR1 MDHEN, CDR2 SYDVKM.

This clone turned up a few times. The gene calls are TRBV7-8 and TRBJ2-3; tentative D call: TRBD2 (5 bases). The germline V and J ends were trimmed by 5 bases and 1 base, with 10 bases remaining between them. Looked up from germline, CDR1 is SGHVS and CDR2 is FQNEAQ. The CDR3 is made up of 14 amino acids. The CDR3 nucleotides are TGTGCCAGCAGCGACAAGCGGCGCACAGATACGCAGTATTTT. Encoded protein: CASSDKRRTDTQYF.

V gene TRBV5-1 combines with J gene TRBJ2-6; 7 positions agree with TRBD2. The CDR3 is made up of 16 amino acids. V was clipped by 3 bases and J by 2 bases; unmatched bases: 5. Germline V gene sequence: CDR1 SGHRS, CDR2 YFSETQ. The CDR3, as DNA: TGCGCCAGCAGCTCCGGGGGAGGGGCTGGGGCCAACGTCCTGACTTTC. It is translated as CASSSGGGAGANVLTF.

The CDR3 bases are TGTGCCAGCAGTTTAGGGGGGGCAAACTACGAGCAGTACTTC. As protein: CASSLGGANYEQYF. The rearrangement uses TRBV28 and TRBJ2-7, with D possibly matching TRBD2 (7 bases). From germline, CDR1 is MDHEN and CDR2 SYDVKM. V was pared by 2 bases and J by 3 bases, with 11 bases between. This CDR3 is built from 14 residues.

This chain connects TRBV6-1 to TRBJ2-4, with a possible D match to TRBD2 (5 bases). The CDR3 contains 14 residues. V gave up 6 bases and J gave up 8 bases, with 17 bases separating them. Germline V lookup: CDR1 MNHNS, CDR2 SASEGT. The CDR3 sequence is CASSKMSDGDIQYF. DNA for the CDR3: TGTGCCAGCAGCAAAATGTCGGACGGGGACATTCAGTACTTC.

The rearrangement uses TRBV20-1 and TRBJ1-1; D call uncertain. Germline assignment: CDR1 DFQATT and CDR2 SNEGSKA (reference sequence). V lost 4 bases and J 1 base, leaving 4 bases between the germline ends. This CDR3 spans 11 amino acids. The CDR3 DNA sequence: TGCAGTGCTAACAGGAACACTGAAGCTTTCTTT. As protein: CSANRNTEAFF.

This chain joins TRBV20-1 and TRBJ2-5; D may match TRBD1 or TRBD2 (5 bases each). The germline gives CDR1 DFQATT, CDR2 SNEGSKA (reference sequence). V was trimmed by 6 bases and J by 5 bases, leaving 10 bases between them. CDR3 length: 11 amino acids. This CDR3 reads CSARGGETQYF. As DNA, the CDR3 is TGCAGTGCACGGGGCGGGGAGACCCAGTACTTC.

V and J are TRBV7-9 and TRBJ2-7; the match to TRBD1 covers 7 bases. V lost 1 base, J lost 0 bases, and 3 bases stayed unmatched. CDR1 is SEHNR and CDR2 is FQNEAQ in the germline V gene (reference sequence). This CDR3 is built from 15 residues. Written as DNA, the CDR3 is TGTGCCAGCAGCTTAGACCGGGACAGCTCCTACGAGCAGTACTTC. Its protein product is CASSLDRDSSYEQYF.

V gene TRBV28 combines with J gene TRBJ2-7; 7 bases fit TRBD2. The ends lost 4 bases at V and 3 bases at J; junction bases unmatched: 12. The CDR3 runs 16 residues. Germline V gene sequence: CDR1 MDHEN, CDR2 SYDVKM. This chain's CDR3 is CASSSTQMAGVYEQYF. DNA for the CDR3: TGTGCCAGCAGTTCGACCCAAATGGCGGGGGTCTACGAGCAGTACTTC.

The chain links TRBV28 to TRBJ1-5; perhaps TRBD1 as D (5 bases). Germline assignment: CDR1 MDHEN and CDR2 SYDVKM. CDR3 size: 13 residues. The V end lost 6 bases, the J end lost 1 base, and 7 bases lay between the germline ends. The CDR3 coding sequence is TGTGCCAGCAGCTGGGGCAGCAATCAGCCCCAGCATTTT. Its translation is CASSWGSNQPQHF.

The chain has TRBV7-9 and TRBJ2-3; TRBD2 agrees at 11 bases. The CDR3 length is 17 residues. Germline CDR1 SEHNR, CDR2 FQNEAQ (reference sequence). V gave up 0 bases and J gave up 1 base; unmatched junction bases: 3. CDR3 nucleotide sequence: TGTGCCAGCAGCTTAGCCCGGGGACTAGCGGGCACAGATACGCAGTATTTT. This codes for CASSLARGLAGTDTQYF.

This chain links TRBV11-2 with TRBJ2-7, with TRBD1 identical over 7 bases. The CDR3 loop spans 16 amino acids. CDR1 is SGHAT, CDR2 FQNNGV, per germline. V shed 5 bases, J shed 1 base, and the junction held 11 bases outside the gene matches. CDR3 sequence: CASSPILQGHSYEQYF. The CDR3 nucleotides are TGTGCCAGCAGCCCGATTCTACAGGGGCATTCCTACGAGCAGTACTTC. The whole variable domain, filled in from reference TRBV11-2 and TRBJ2-7, reads EAGVAQSPRYKIIEKRQSVAFWCNPISGHATLYWYQQILGQGPKLLIQFQNNGVVDDSQLPKDRFSAERLKGVDSTLKIQPAKLEDSAVYLCASSPILQGHSYEQYFGPGTRLTVT.

In this sample, this clone turned up once. The V call is TRBV6-6, the J call TRBJ2-6; D tentatively reads TRBD1 or TRBD2 (5 bases each). The length of the CDR3 is 16 residues. V gave up 8 bases and J gave up 2 bases, with 16 bases separating them. CDR1 and CDR2 from the germline V gene are MNHNY and SVGAGI (reference sequence). In DNA form, the CDR3 reads TGTGCCAGCCGACCCTTGGGGGAGACTGGGGCCAACGTCCTGACTTTC. It specifies CASRPLGETGANVLTF.

This chain joins TRBV7-9 and TRBJ1-5; D gene ambiguous. This CDR3 has 12 residues. The ends were cut back, 1 base at V and 4 bases at J, with 2 bases in the middle. The germline V gene encodes CDR1 SEHNR and CDR2 FQNEAQ (reference sequence). The CDR3 nucleotides are TGTGCCAGCAGCTTAGATAATCAGCCCCAGCATTTT. Protein: CASSLDNQPQHF.

This CDR3 is CASRLGRGGLETQYF. The DNA for the CDR3 is TGTGCCAGCAGACTGGGCCGTGGGGGTCTAGAGACCCAGTACTTC. V is TRBV7-8 and J is TRBJ2-5; TRBD1 or TRBD2 may be the D gene (5 bases each). The CDR3 has 15 residues. V lost 6 bases to trimming and J lost 4 bases, with 18 bases between them. Germline CDR1 reads SGHVS; CDR2 reads FQNEAQ.

This clone was counted only a few times. The chain carries TRBV27 and TRBJ2-4; 9 bases are shared with TRBD1. V trimming: 4 bases; J trimming: 8 bases; junction bases outside the gene matches: 9. The germline gives CDR1 MNHEY, CDR2 SMNVEV (reference sequence). The CDR3 contains 15 residues. CDR3 in amino acids: CASSSYWTGVHIQYF. The CDR3 DNA reads TGTGCCAGCAGTTCCTATTGGACAGGGGTACACATTCAGTACTTC.

For this clone: Other DNA sequences in the sample encode the same CDR3. The chain couples TRBV5-1 to TRBJ2-1; no definite D call. This CDR3 comprises 14 residues. Germline-derived CDR1 and CDR2 are SGHRS and YFSETQ. V was cut by 0 bases and J by 3 bases, with 7 bases left in between. CDR3 residues: CASSLGDYYNEQFF. The CDR3 coding sequence is TGCGCCAGCAGCTTGGGAGATTACTACAATGAGCAGTTCTTC.